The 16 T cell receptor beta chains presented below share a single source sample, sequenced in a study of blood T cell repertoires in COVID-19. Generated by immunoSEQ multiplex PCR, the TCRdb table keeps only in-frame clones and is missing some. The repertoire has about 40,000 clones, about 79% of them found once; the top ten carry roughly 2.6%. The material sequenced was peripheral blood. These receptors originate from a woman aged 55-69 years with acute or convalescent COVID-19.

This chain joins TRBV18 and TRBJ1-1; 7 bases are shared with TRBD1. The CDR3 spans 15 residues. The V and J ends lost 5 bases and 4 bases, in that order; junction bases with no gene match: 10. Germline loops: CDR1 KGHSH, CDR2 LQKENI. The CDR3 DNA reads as TGTGCCAGCTCATCCTCCTTGACAGGGTTCACTGAAGCTTTCTTT. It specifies CASSSSLTGFTEAFF.

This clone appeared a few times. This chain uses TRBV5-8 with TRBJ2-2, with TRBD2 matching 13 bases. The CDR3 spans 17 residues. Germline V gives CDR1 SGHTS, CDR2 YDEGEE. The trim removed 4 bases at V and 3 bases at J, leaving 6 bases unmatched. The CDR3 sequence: CASSQSGLAGHTGELFF. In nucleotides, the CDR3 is TGTGCCAGCAGCCAATCGGGACTAGCGGGACACACCGGGGAGCTGTTTTTT.

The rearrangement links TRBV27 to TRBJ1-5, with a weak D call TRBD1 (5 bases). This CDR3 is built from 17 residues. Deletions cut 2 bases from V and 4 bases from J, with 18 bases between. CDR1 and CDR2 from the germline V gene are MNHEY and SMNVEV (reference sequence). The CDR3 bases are TGTGCCAGCAGTTTAGTCTGGATCGGGGGATCGAATCAGCCCCAGCATTTT. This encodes CASSLVWIGGSNQPQHF.

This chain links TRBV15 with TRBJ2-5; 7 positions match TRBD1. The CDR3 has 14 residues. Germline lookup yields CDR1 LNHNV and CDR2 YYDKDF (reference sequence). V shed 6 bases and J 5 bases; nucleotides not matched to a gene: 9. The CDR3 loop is CATRRQGSRETQYF. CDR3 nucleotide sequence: TGTGCCACCAGGAGACAGGGTTCACGGGAGACCCAGTACTTC.

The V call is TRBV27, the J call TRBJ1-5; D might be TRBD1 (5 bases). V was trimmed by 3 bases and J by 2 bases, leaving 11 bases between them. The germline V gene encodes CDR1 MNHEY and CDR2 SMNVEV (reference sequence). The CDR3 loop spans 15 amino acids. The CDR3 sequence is CASSFHGGGNQPQHF. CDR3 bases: TGTGCCAGCAGTTTTCACGGGGGTGGCAATCAGCCCCAGCATTTT.

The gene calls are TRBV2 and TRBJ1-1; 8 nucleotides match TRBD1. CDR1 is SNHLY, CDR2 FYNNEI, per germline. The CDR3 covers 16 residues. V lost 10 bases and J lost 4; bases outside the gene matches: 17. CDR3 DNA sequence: TGTGCCACCTACTATGACAGGGGAGCCCAGGGCACTGAAGCTTTCTTT. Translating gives CATYYDRGAQGTEAFF.

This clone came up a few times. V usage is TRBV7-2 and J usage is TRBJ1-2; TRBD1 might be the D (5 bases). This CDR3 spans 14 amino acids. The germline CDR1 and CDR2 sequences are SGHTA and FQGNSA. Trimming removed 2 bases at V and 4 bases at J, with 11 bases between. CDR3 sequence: CASSLSQGSYGYTF. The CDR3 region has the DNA TGTGCCAGCAGCTTATCGCAGGGTTCCTATGGCTACACCTTC.

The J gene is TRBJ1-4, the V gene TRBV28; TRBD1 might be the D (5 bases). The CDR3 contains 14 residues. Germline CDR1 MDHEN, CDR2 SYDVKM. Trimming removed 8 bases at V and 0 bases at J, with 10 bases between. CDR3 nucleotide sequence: TGTGCCAGCGGGGGAGGGTCAACTAATGAAAAACTGTTTTTT. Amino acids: CASGGGSTNEKLFF. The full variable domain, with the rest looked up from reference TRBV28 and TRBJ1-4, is DVKVTQSSRYLVKRTGEKVFLECVQDMDHENMFWYRQDPGLGLRLIYFSYDVKMKEKGDIPEGYSVSREKKERFSLILESASTNQTSMYLCASGGGSTNEKLFFGSGTQLSVL.

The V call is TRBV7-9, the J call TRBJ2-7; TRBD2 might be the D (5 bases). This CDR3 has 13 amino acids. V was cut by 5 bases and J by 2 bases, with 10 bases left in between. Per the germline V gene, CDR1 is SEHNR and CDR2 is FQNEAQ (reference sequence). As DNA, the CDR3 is TGTGCCAGCAGCGGAGGTCGGGCCTACGAGCAGTACTTC. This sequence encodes CASSGGRAYEQYF.

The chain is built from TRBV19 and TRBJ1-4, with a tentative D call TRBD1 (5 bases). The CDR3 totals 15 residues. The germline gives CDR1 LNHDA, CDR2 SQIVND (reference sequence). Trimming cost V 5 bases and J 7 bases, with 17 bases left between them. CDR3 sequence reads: CASSLQGHRSEKLFF. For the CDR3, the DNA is TGTGCCAGTAGTCTCCAGGGTCATCGAAGTGAAAAACTGTTTTTT.

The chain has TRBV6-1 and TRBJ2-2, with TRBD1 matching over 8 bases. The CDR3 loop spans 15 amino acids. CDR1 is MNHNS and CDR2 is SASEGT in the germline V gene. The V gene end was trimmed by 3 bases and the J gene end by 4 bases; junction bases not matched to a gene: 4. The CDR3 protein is CASSELGQGTGELFF. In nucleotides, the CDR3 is TGTGCCAGCAGTGAGCTAGGACAGGGCACCGGGGAGCTGTTTTTT.

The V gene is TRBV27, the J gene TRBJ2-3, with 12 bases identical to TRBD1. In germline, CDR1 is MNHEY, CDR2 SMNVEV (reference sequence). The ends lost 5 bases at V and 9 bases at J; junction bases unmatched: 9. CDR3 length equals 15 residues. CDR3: CASSPTGGTGGTQYF. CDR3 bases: TGTGCCAGCAGTCCGACGGGAGGGACAGGGGGCACGCAGTATTTT.

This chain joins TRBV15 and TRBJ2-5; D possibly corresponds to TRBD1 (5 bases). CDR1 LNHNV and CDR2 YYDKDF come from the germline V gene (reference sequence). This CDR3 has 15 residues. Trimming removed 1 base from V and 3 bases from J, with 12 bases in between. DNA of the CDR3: TGTGCCACCAGCAGAGCCCATGGGGCAGAAGAGACCCAGTACTTC. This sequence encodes CATSRAHGAEETQYF.

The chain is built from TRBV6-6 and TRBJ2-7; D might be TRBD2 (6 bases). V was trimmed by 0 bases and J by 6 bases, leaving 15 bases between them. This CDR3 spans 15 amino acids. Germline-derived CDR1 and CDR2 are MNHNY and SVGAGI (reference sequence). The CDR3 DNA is TGTGCCAGCAGTTACTCGAACTACGAGCGGGCCGAGCAGTACTTC. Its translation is CASSYSNYERAEQYF.

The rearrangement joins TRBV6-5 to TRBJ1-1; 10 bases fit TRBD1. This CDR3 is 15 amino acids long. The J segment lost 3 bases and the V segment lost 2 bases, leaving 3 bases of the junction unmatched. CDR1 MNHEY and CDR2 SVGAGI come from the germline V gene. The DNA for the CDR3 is TGTGCCAGCAGTTACGGAGGGACAGGGGACACTGAAGCTTTCTTT. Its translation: CASSYGGTGDTEAFF.

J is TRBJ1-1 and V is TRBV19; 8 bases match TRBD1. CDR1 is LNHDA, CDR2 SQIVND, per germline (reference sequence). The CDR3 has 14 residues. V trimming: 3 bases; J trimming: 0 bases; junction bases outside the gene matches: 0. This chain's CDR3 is CASSIRGLNTEAFF. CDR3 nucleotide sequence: TGTGCCAGTAGTATCAGGGGGCTGAACACTGAAGCTTTCTTT.